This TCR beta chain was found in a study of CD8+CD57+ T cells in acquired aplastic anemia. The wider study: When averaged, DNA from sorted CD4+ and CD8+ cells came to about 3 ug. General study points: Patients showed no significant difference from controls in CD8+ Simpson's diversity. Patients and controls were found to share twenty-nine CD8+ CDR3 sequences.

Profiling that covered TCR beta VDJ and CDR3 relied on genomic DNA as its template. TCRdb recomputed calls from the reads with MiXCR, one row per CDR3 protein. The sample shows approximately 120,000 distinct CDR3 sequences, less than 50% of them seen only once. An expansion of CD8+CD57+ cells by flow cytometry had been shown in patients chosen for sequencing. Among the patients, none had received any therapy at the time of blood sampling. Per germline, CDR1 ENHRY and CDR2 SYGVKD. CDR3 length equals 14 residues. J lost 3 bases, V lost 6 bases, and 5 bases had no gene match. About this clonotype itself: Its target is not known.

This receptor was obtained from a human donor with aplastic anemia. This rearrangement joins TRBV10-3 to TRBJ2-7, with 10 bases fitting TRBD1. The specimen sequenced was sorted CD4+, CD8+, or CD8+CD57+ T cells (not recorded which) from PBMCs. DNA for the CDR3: TGTGCCATCAGCCACGGGACAGGGGTCTACGAGCAGTACTTC. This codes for CAISHGTGVYEQYF.